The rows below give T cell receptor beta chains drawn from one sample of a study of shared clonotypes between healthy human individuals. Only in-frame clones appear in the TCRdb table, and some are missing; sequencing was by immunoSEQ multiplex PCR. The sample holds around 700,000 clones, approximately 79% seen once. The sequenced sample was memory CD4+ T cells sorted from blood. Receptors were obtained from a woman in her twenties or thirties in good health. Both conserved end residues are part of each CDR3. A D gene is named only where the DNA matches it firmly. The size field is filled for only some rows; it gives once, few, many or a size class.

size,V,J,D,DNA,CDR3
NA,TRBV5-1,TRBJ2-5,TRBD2,TGCGCCAGCAGCCCAACTAGCGGCCAAGAGACCCAGTACTTC,CASSPTSGQETQYF
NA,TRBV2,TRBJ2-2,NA,TGTGCCAGCAGCGGAACGGGACTTACGAACACCGGGGAGCTGTTTTTT,CASSGTGLTNTGELFF
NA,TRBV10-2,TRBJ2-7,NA,TGCGCCAGCAGTGAATGGGGGAATAGCGGAGGAGCAAGCTCCTACGAGCAGTACTTC,CASSEWGNSGGASSYEQYF
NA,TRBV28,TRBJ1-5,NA,TGTGCCAGCAGTTCCCGGGGGGCTGCCGGTCAGCCCCAGCATTTT,CASSSRGAAGQPQHF
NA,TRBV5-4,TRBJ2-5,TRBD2,TGTGCCAGCAGCTTAAGACTAGCGGGTGAAGAGACCCAGTACTTC,CASSLRLAGEETQYF
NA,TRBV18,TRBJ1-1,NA,TGTGCCAGCTCACCTGGCTCCTGGACGAACACTGAAGCTTTCTTT,CASSPGSWTNTEAFF
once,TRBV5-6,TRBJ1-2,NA,TGTGCCAGCAGCCAAATAACAGGGAACTATGGCTACACCTTC,CASSQITGNYGYTF
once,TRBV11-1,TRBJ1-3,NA,TGTGCCAGCAGCTCGGGTTCCGGAAACACCATATATTTT,CASSSGSGNTIYF
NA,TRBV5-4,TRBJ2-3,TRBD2,TGTGCCAGCAGCTTGTGGGGGGGGAGCACAGATACGCAGTATTTT,CASSLWGGSTDTQYF
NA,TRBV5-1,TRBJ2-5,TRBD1,TGCGCCAGCAGCTTCGGGACAGTCCAAGAGACCCAGTACTTC,CASSFGTVQETQYF
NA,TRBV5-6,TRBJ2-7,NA,TGTGCCAGCAGCTTGGATAGGGCCTACGAGCAGTACTTC,CASSLDRAYEQYF
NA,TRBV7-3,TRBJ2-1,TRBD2,TGTGCCAGCAGCTTAGCTCCGGGACTAGCGGGAGTTTATGAGCAGTTCTTC,CASSLAPGLAGVYEQFF
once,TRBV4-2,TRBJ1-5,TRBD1,TGTGCCAGCAGCCCAGGGAAGGGGACAGATCAGCCCCAGCATTTT,CASSPGKGTDQPQHF
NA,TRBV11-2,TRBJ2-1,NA,TGTGCCAGCAGCCCTGCAGAGTTCTCCTACAATGAGCAGTTCTTC,CASSPAEFSYNEQFF
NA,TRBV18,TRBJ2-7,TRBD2,TGTGCCAGCTCATCGGGACTATCCTACGAGCAGTACTTC,CASSSGLSYEQYF
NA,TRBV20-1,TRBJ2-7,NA,TGCAGTGCCGCTGATTACGAGCAGTACTTC,CSAADYEQYF
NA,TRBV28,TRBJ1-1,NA,TGTGCCAGCGCTCGAGGGGGGGCTGTATCTGAAGCTTTCTTT,CASARGGAVSEAFF
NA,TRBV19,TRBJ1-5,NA,TGTGCCAGTCACGGACAGAGCAATCAGCCCCAGCATTTT,CASHGQSNQPQHF
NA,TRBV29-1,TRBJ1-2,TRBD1,TGCAGCGTTGAAGCCAGGGGGCGGGACCTTTATGGCTACACCTTC,CSVEARGRDLYGYTF
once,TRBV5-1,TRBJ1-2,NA,TGCGCCAGCAGCCTCTCCAGGGGCCTCGGGGGCTACACCTTC,CASSLSRGLGGYTF
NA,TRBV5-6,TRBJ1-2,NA,TGTGCCAGCAGCCAGGGACATCCCTCGTATGGCTACACCTTC,CASSQGHPSYGYTF
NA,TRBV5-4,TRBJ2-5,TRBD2,TGTGCCAGCAGCAAAGGACTAGCGGGGGTACAAGAGACCCAGTACTTC,CASSKGLAGVQETQYF
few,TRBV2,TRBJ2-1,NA,TGTGCCAGCAGGGTAGCGTATGAGCAGTTCTTC,CASRVAYEQFF
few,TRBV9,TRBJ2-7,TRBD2,TGTGCCAGCAGCCCCAGTACCGGGGGGGGAGAGCAGTACTTC,CASSPSTGGGEQYF
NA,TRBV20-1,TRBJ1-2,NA,TGCAGCGTTTTTCAGTATGGCTACACCTTC,CSVFQYGYTF
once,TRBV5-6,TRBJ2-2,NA,TGTGCCAGCAGCCCGATTGCGGCGGGACTCATTGGCACCGGGGAGCTGTTTTTT,CASSPIAAGLIGTGELFF
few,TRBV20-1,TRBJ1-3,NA,TGCAGTGCTCCTGGGGGAAACACCATATATTTT,CSAPGGNTIYF